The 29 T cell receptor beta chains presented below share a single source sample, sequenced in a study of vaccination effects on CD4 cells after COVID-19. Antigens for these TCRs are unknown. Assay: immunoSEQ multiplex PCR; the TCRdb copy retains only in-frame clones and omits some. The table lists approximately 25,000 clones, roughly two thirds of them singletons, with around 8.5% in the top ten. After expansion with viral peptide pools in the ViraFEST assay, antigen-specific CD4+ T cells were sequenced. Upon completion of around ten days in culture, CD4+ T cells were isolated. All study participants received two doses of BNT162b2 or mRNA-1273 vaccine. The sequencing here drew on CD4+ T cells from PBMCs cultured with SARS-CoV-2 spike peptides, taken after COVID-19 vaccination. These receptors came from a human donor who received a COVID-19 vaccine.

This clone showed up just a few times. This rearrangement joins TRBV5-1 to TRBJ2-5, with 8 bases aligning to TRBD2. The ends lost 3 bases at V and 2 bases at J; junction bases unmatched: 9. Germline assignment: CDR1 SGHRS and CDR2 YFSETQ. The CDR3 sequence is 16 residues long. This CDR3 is CASSSGPGLAQETQYF. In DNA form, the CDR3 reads TGCGCCAGCAGCTCGGGACCTGGACTAGCTCAAGAGACCCAGTACTTC. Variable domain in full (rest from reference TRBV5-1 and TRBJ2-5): KAGVTQTPRYLIKTRGQQVTLSCSPISGHRSVSWYQQTPGQGLQFLFEYFSETQRNKGNFPGRFSGRQFSNSRSEMNVSTLELGDSALYLCASSSGPGLAQETQYFGPGTRLLVL.

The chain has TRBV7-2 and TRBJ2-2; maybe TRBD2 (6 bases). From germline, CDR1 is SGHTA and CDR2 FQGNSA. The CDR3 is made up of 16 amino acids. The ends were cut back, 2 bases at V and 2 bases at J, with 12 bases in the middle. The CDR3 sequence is CASSLMVGGNTGELFF. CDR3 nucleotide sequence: TGTGCCAGCAGCTTAATGGTGGGAGGTAACACCGGGGAGCTGTTTTTT.

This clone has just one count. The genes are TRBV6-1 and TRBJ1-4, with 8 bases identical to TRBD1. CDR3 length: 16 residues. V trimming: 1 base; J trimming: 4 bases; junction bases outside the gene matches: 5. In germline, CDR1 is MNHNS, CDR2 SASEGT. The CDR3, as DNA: TGTGCCAGCAGTGAAGGAAGGGGGACAGGTAATGAAAAACTGTTTTTT. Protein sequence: CASSEGRGTGNEKLFF.

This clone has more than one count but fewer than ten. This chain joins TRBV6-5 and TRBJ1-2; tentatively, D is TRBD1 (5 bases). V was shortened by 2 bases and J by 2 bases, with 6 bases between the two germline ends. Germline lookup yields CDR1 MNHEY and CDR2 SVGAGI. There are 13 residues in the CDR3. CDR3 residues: CASSYDRNYGYTF. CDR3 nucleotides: TGTGCCAGCAGTTACGACAGAAACTATGGCTACACCTTC.

Here the CDR3 DNA reads TGTGCCAGCAGCTCGCAACAGGGCTACAATGAGCAGTTCTTC. It specifies CASSSQQGYNEQFF. The chain employs TRBV7-9 and TRBJ2-1, with a tentative D call TRBD1 (6 bases). This CDR3 has 14 amino acids. Per germline, CDR1 SEHNR and CDR2 FQNEAQ (reference sequence). The V and J ends lost 4 bases and 3 bases respectively, with 10 bases between them.

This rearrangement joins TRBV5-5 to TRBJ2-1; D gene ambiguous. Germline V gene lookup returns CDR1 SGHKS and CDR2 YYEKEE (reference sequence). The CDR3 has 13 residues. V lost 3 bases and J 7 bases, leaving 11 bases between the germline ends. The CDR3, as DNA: TGTGCCAGCAGCTATCCATATGGGAATGAGCAGTTCTTC. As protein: CASSYPYGNEQFF.

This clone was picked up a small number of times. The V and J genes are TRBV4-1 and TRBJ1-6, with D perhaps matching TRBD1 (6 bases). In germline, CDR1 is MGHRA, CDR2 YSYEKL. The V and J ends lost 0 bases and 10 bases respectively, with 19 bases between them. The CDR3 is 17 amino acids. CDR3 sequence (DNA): TGCGCCAGCAGCCAAGACCCGAAAACAGGGTTGAGCTCACCCCTCCACTTT. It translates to CASSQDPKTGLSSPLHF.

The CDR3 protein is CASSLLAGGGGEQYF. The CDR3, as DNA: TGCGCCAGCAGCTTGCTAGCGGGAGGAGGGGGCGAGCAGTACTTC. This rearrangement joins TRBV5-1 to TRBJ2-7, with TRBD2 matching 11 bases. The germline CDR1 and CDR2 sequences are SGHRS and YFSETQ. Trimming removed 1 base from V and 6 bases from J; junction bases left unmatched: 6. The CDR3 extends over 15 amino acids.

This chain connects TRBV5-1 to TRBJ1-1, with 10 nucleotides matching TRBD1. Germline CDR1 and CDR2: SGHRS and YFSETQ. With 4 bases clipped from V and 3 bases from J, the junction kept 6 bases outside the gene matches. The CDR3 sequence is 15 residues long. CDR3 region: CASSNSGTGDTEAFF. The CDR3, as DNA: TGCGCCAGCAGCAACAGCGGGACAGGGGACACTGAAGCTTTCTTT.

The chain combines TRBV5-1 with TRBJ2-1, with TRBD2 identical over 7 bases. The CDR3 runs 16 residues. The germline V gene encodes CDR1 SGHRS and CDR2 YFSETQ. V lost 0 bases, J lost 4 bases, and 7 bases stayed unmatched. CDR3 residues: CASSLVASGQYNEQFF. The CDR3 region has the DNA TGCGCCAGCAGCTTGGTGGCTAGCGGTCAGTACAATGAGCAGTTCTTC.

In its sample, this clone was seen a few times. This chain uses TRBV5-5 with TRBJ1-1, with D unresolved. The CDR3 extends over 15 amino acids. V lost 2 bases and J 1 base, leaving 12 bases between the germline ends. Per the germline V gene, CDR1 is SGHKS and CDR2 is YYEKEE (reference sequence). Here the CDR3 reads CASSLLAERNTEAFF. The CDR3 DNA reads TGTGCCAGCAGCTTACTGGCTGAAAGGAACACTGAAGCTTTCTTT.

CDR3 DNA sequence: TGTGCCAGCACCCCAGGGTCTAGCATGAACACTGAAGCTTTCTTT. It is translated as CASTPGSSMNTEAFF. The chain is built from TRBV9 and TRBJ1-1; D might be TRBD1 (5 bases). This CDR3 spans 15 amino acids. V lost 6 bases to trimming and J lost 0 bases, with 15 bases between them. CDR1 and CDR2 from the germline V gene are SGDLS and YYNGEE.

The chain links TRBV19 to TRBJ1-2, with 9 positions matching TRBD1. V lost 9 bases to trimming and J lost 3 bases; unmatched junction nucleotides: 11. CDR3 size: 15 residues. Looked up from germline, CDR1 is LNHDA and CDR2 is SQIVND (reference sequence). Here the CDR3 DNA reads TGTGCCAGCAATTACCGGGACAGGGATTACTATGGCTACACCTTC. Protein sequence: CASNYRDRDYYGYTF.

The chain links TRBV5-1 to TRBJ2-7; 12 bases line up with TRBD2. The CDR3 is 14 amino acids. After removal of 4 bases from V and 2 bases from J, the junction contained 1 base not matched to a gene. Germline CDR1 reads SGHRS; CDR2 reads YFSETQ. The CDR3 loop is CASSLAGGAYEQYF. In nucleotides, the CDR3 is TGCGCCAGCAGCCTAGCGGGAGGGGCCTACGAGCAGTACTTC.

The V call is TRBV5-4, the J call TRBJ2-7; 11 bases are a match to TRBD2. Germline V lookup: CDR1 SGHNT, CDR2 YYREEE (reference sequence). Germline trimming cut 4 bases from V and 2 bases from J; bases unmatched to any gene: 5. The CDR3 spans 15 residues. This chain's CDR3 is CASSISGRGAYEQYF. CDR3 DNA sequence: TGTGCCAGCAGCATTAGCGGGAGGGGGGCCTACGAGCAGTACTTC.

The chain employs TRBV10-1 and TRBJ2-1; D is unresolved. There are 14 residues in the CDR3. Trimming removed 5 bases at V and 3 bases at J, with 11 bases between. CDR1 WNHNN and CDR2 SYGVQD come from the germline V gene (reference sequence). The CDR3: CASSKDVFYNEQFF. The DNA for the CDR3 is TGCGCCAGCAGTAAAGATGTGTTCTACAATGAGCAGTTCTTC.

The CDR3 region is CASKAGQSGYGYTF. Written as DNA, the CDR3 is TGTGCCAGCAAGGCCGGACAAAGCGGATATGGCTACACCTTC. The chain is built from TRBV6-5 and TRBJ1-2; TRBD1 is a possible D gene (5 bases). The CDR3 is 14 amino acids. Germline values: CDR1 MNHEY, CDR2 SVGAGI. V lost 7 bases and J lost 5, with 17 bases in between.

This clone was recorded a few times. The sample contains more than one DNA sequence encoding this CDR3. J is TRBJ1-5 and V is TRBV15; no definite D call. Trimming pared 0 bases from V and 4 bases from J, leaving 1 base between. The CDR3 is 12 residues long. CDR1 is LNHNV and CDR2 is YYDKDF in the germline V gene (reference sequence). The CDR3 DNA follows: TGTGCCACCAGCAGAGATAATCAGCCCCAGCATTTT. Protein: CATSRDNQPQHF.

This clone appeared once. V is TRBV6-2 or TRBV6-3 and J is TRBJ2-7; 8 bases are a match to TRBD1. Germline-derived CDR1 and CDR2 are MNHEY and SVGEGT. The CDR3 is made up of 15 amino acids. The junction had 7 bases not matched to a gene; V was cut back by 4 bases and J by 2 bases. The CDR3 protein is CASSSRTGPPYEQYF. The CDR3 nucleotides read TGTGCCAGCAGTTCCCGGACAGGGCCCCCCTACGAGCAGTACTTC.

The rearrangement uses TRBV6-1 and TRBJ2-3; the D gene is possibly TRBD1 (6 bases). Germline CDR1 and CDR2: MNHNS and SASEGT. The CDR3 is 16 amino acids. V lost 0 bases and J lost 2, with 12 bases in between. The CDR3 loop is CASSEAPGAVTDTQYF. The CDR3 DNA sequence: TGTGCCAGCAGTGAAGCGCCAGGGGCGGTCACAGATACGCAGTATTTT.

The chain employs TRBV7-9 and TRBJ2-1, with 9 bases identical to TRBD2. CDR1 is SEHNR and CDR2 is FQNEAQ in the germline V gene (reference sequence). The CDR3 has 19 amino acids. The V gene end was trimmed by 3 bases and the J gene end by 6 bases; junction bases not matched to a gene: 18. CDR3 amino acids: CASSFGSSRVSGSINEQFF. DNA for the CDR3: TGTGCCAGCAGCTTTGGGAGCAGTCGGGTTAGCGGGAGTATCAATGAGCAGTTCTTC.

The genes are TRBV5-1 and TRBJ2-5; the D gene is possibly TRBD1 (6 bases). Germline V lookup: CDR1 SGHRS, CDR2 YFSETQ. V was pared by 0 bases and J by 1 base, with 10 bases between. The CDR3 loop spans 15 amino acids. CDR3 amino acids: CASSLDLGGQETQYF. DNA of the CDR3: TGCGCCAGCAGCTTGGATCTAGGGGGCCAAGAGACCCAGTACTTC.

The CDR3 is CASSPDAGGRETQYF. The CDR3, as DNA: TGTGCCAGCTCACCAGACGCGGGAGGGCGAGAGACCCAGTACTTC. The V gene is TRBV18, the J gene TRBJ2-5, with 9 bases matching TRBD2. J gave up 4 bases and V 2 bases, and 5 bases lay outside the gene matches. The CDR3 is made up of 15 amino acids. Germline CDR1 KGHSH, CDR2 LQKENI.

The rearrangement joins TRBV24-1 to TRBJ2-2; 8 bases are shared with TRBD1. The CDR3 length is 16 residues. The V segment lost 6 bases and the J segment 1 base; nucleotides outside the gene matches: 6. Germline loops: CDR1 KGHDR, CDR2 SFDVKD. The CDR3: CATSTTGTGNTGELFF. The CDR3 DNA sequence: TGTGCCACCAGTACTACCGGGACAGGGAACACCGGGGAGCTGTTTTTT.

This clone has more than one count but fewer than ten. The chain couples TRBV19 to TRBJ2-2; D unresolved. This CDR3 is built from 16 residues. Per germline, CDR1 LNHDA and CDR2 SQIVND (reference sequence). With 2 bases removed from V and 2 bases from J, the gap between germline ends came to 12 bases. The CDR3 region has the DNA TGTGCCAGTAGTATATTACCCCAAGGAAACACCGGGGAGCTGTTTTTT. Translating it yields CASSILPQGNTGELFF.

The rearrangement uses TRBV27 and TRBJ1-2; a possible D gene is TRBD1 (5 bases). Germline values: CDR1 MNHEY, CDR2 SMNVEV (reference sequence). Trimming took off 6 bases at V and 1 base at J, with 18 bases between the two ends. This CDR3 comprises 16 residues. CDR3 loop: CASSPAMGVRNYGYTF. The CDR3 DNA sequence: TGTGCCAGCAGCCCGGCGATGGGGGTCCGTAACTATGGCTACACCTTC.

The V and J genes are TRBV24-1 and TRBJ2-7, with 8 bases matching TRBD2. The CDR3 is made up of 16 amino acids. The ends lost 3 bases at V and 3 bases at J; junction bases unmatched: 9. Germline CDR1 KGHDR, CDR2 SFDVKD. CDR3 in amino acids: CATSDPSGGTIYEQYF. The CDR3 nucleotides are TGTGCCACCAGTGATCCGAGCGGGGGCACCATCTACGAGCAGTACTTC.

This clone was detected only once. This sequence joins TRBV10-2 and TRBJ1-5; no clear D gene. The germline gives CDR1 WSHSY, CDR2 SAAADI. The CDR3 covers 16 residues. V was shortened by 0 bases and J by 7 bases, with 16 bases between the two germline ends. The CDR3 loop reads CASSESGMRYAQPQHF. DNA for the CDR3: TGCGCCAGCAGTGAGTCGGGTATGCGGTACGCGCAGCCCCAGCATTTT.

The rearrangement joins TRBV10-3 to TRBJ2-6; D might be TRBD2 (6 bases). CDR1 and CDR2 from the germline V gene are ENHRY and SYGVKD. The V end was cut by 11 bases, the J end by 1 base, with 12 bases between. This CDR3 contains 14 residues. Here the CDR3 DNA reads TGTGCCGCGTGGGGGGAGTCTGGGGCCAACGTCCTGACTTTC. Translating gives CAAWGESGANVLTF.